The TCR beta chain under discussion was sequenced for a study of blood T cell repertoires in COVID-19. Study information: Sites in the United States, Italy and Spain provided acute and convalescent COVID-19 samples.

The data were produced by immunoSEQ multiplex PCR, yet TCRdb's version contains in-frame clones alone and is incomplete. Seen here are 130,000 or so clones, more than 80% observed once, and the top ten hold around 30%. Germline V gene data show CDR1 as SEHNR and CDR2 as FQNEAQ (reference sequence). The V segment lost 0 bases and the J segment 6 bases; nucleotides outside the gene matches: 5. CDR3 length: 16 amino acids. Input material: peripheral blood. The chain joins TRBV7-9 to TRBJ1-4, with 9 bases fitting TRBD1. The sequence was obtained from a man between 70 and 80 years old with active or convalescent COVID-19. This CDR3 reads CASSLALGQGYEKLFF. The CDR3 bases are TGTGCCAGCAGCTTAGCCCTAGGACAGGGGTATGAAAAACTGTTTTTT.